The TCR beta chain under discussion was sequenced for a study of blood T cell repertoires in COVID-19. Study background: Donors in the United States, Italy and Spain gave samples during acute or convalescent COVID-19. The analysed material was cDNA or gDNA that came from T cells, B-cell-depleted T cells, or PBMCs.

Under the authors' procedure: From reference gene primer amplification, estimates of nucleated cell counts were derived. Some clones are missing from TCRdb's copy, which holds only in-frame ones; the method was immunoSEQ multiplex PCR. V, J and clone size derive from that table, while D and trimming were established from the DNA sequence. The sample contains some 60,000 clones, roughly 92% of which appear only once. Germline CDR1 SGHAT, CDR2 FQNNGV. Trimming removed 1 base from V and 7 bases from J, with 8 bases in between. The CDR3 loop spans 14 amino acids. The chain is built from TRBV11-2 and TRBJ1-6, with D perhaps TRBD1 (5 bases). This TCR was recovered from a human donor in a cohort sampled during active COVID-19. Sequences were obtained from peripheral blood. CDR3 sequence: CASSLGQKNSPLHF. Here the CDR3 DNA reads TGTGCCAGCAGCTTAGGACAGAAAAATTCACCCCTCCACTTT.